Listed below are T cell receptor beta chains from one sample, sequenced in a study of cytomegalovirus exposure and HLA in healthy donors. The repertoire was sequenced with immunoSEQ multiplex PCR; TCRdb's copy has only in-frame clones and lacks some. The sample has roughly 56,000 clones; about four fifths are singletons. Sequencing input: PBMCs. These receptors all come from a boy between 10 and 17 years old in good health and CMV-seropositive. CDR3s include the opening cysteine and the closing phenylalanine or tryptophan. The order of the fields is clone size, V gene, D gene, J gene, CDR3 protein, CDR3 DNA. A D gene is named only where the DNA matches it firmly. A row's size may be missing; if present it is once, few, many or a size class.

few,TRBV6-5,NA,TRBJ2-6,CASSIQASGANVLTF,TGTGCCAGCAGTATACAGGCTTCTGGGGCCAACGTCCTGACTTTC
once,TRBV2,TRBD2,TRBJ2-7,CASKAGSAGSEQYF,TGTGCCAGCAAAGCGGGGTCAGCGGGCAGCGAGCAGTACTTC
NA,TRBV7-2,NA,TRBJ2-3,CASSNRSPTDTQYF,TGTGCCAGCAGCAATAGAAGCCCCACAGATACGCAGTATTTT
few,TRBV6-5,TRBD1,TRBJ2-5,CASSTWTGFQETQYF,TGTGCCAGCAGTACCTGGACAGGGTTCCAAGAGACCCAGTACTTC
NA,TRBV11-2,NA,TRBJ2-7,CASSLGGLSYEQYF,TGTGCCAGCAGCTTAGGGGGGCTCTCCTACGAGCAGTACTTC
NA,TRBV11-2,TRBD2,TRBJ2-5,CASSLPGLGKETQYF,TGTGCCAGCAGCTTACCGGGACTAGGGAAAGAGACCCAGTACTTC
NA,TRBV12-2,NA,TRBJ1-5,CASRLTGTVDYSNQPQHF,TGTGCAAGTCGCTTAACCGGGACAGTCGATTATAGCAATCAGCCCCAGCATTTT
NA,TRBV19,TRBD1,TRBJ1-2,CASSIPGTGSLGLGYTF,TGTGCCAGTAGTATCCCCGGGACAGGGAGTCTAGGGCTTGGCTACACCTTC
NA,TRBV5-4,TRBD1,TRBJ2-7,CASSKGQGVASSYEQYF,TGTGCCAGCAGCAAGGGACAGGGGGTCGCCAGCTCCTACGAGCAGTACTTC
NA,TRBV13,NA,TRBJ1-1,CASSLEGLVGRTEAFF,TGTGCCAGCAGCTTAGAGGGGTTGGTAGGTCGGACTGAAGCTTTCTTT
NA,TRBV14,NA,TRBJ1-1,CASSQVTGGVTEAFF,TGTGCCAGCAGCCAAGTTACAGGAGGGGTCACTGAAGCTTTCTTT
NA,TRBV6-5,NA,TRBJ1-5,CASSLQGRNQPQHF,TGTGCCAGCAGTTTACAGGGACGGAATCAGCCCCAGCATTTT
NA,TRBV6-4,TRBD1,TRBJ1-2,CASSAGTGYNYGYTF,TGTGCCAGCAGTGCCGGGACAGGGTATAACTATGGCTACACCTTC
NA,TRBV7-9,NA,TRBJ2-3,CSSSPGGRTQYF,TGTTCCAGCAGCCCCGGGGGACGGACGCAGTATTTT
NA,TRBV18,TRBD2,TRBJ2-5,CASSPPKSGGGETQYF,TGTGCCAGCTCACCACCGAAAAGCGGGGGGGGAGAGACCCAGTACTTC
NA,TRBV7-9,TRBD1,TRBJ2-2,CASSFTGGNTGELFF,TGTGCCAGCAGCTTCACAGGGGGGAACACCGGGGAGCTGTTTTTT
NA,TRBV5-8,NA,TRBJ2-6,CASSPGLSSGANVLTF,TGTGCCAGCAGCCCGGGACTGTCCTCTGGGGCCAACGTCCTGACTTTC
once,TRBV5-5,TRBD2,TRBJ2-3,CASSLGTSGGVGADTQYF,TGTGCCAGCAGCCTCGGGACTAGCGGGGGGGTGGGCGCAGATACGCAGTATTTT
NA,TRBV4-1,NA,TRBJ1-4,CASSERGSETNEKLFF,TGCGCCAGCAGCGAAAGGGGGTCGGAAACTAATGAAAAACTGTTTTTT
few,TRBV6-1,NA,TRBJ1-2,CASSGPRSGGYTF,TGTGCCAGCAGTGGGCCCCGGAGCGGTGGCTACACCTTC
NA,TRBV7-9,TRBD1,TRBJ1-3,CASSPGTASGNTIYF,TGTGCCAGCAGCCCCGGGACAGCCTCTGGAAACACCATATATTTT
NA,TRBV2,NA,TRBJ1-5,CASSDRGGEQPQHF,TGTGCCAGCAGTGACAGGGGAGGGGAGCAGCCCCAGCATTTT
few,TRBV19,NA,TRBJ1-1,CASSIGGSGAFF,TGTGCCAGTAGTATAGGCGGATCTGGAGCTTTCTTT
NA,TRBV6-5,TRBD1,TRBJ1-4,CASSITGGAGEKLFF,TGTGCCAGCAGTATTACAGGGGGCGCAGGGGAAAAACTGTTTTTT
once,TRBV27,NA,TRBJ1-6,CASSLSTKGTYNSPLHF,TGTGCCAGCAGTTTATCGACAAAAGGAACCTATAATTCACCCCTCCACTTT
NA,TRBV7-9,TRBD2,TRBJ2-1,CASSYRTSGANEQFF,TGTGCCAGCAGCTACCGGACTAGCGGGGCCAATGAGCAGTTCTTC
once,TRBV10-2,NA,TRBJ2-7,CASGPAFVPPLEQYF,TGCGCCAGCGGTCCAGCGTTTGTCCCCCCTCTCGAGCAGTACTTC
few,TRBV21-1,NA,TRBJ1-1,CASSKEGTGEGTEAFF,TGTGCCAGCAGCAAAGAGGGGACAGGGGAGGGCACTGAAGCTTTCTTT
once,TRBV6-1,NA,TRBJ2-7,CASREGLAQQQYF,TGTGCCAGCAGAGAGGGATTGGCCCAACAGCAGTACTTC
NA,TRBV5-6,NA,TRBJ1-6,CASSLRTDRYNSPLHF,TGTGCCAGCAGCCTTCGGACAGATAGATATAATTCACCCCTCCACTTT
NA,TRBV6-1,TRBD1,TRBJ1-2,CASRNPGGDYGYTF,TGTGCCAGCAGAAATCCAGGGGGCGACTATGGCTACACCTTC
NA,TRBV18,NA,TRBJ2-7,CASSPGHRVNEQYF,TGTGCCAGCTCACCCGGACATCGGGTTAACGAGCAGTACTTC
NA,TRBV7-9,NA,TRBJ2-3,CASSLEEVDTQYF,TGTGCCAGCAGCTTAGAGGAGGTCGATACGCAGTATTTT
NA,TRBV11-2,TRBD1,TRBJ2-7,CASSWAGTAAYEQYF,TGTGCCAGCAGCTGGGCCGGGACAGCAGCCTACGAGCAGTACTTC
NA,TRBV5-1,NA,TRBJ1-5,CASSFDGSGQPQHF,TGCGCCAGCAGCTTTGACGGGTCCGGGCAGCCCCAGCATTTT
NA,TRBV7-7,NA,TRBJ1-1,CASSLTRDTEAFF,TGTGCTAGCAGCTTAACGAGGGACACTGAAGCTTTCTTT
NA,TRBV29-1,NA,TRBJ2-7,CSVEDRSYEQYF,TGCAGCGTTGAGGACAGATCCTACGAGCAGTACTTC
NA,TRBV7-3,NA,TRBJ1-6,CASAAGSNSPLHF,TGTGCCAGCGCAGCAGGTTCTAATTCGCCCCTCCACTTT
few,TRBV11-3,NA,TRBJ2-5,CASSRDRAGTQYF,TGTGCCAGCAGCCGTGACCGGGCGGGGACCCAGTACTTC
NA,TRBV4-2,TRBD1,TRBJ2-2,CASSPGQDTGELFF,TGTGCCAGCAGCCCCGGACAGGACACCGGGGAGCTGTTTTTT
NA,TRBV27,TRBD2,TRBJ2-2,CASSLSPGLAGGTNTGELFF,TGTGCCAGCAGTTTAAGTCCGGGACTAGCGGGGGGGACGAACACCGGGGAGCTGTTTTTT
once,TRBV6-1,TRBD1,TRBJ1-5,CASSTGGIEPQHF,TGTGCCAGCTCGACAGGGGGAATTGAGCCCCAGCATTTT
few,TRBV11-2,NA,TRBJ2-1,CASSLAIAAPTQFF,TGTGCCAGCAGCTTAGCGATAGCGGCACCAACGCAGTTCTTC
NA,TRBV6-6,NA,TRBJ2-2,CASSPTNTGELFF,TGTGCCAGCAGCCCGACAAACACCGGGGAGCTGTTTTTT
once,TRBV19,NA,TRBJ1-3,CASSHNRRTSGNTIYF,TGTGCCAGTAGCCATAACAGGCGAACTTCTGGAAACACCATATATTTT
NA,TRBV18,NA,TRBJ2-5,CASSRLRGSETQYF,TGTGCCAGCTCACGGTTAAGGGGGAGCGAGACCCAGTACTTC
NA,TRBV7-9,NA,TRBJ2-5,CSSSSPAAQTQYF,TGTTCCAGCAGCTCCCCGGCAGCGCAAACCCAGTACTTC
NA,TRBV6-1,TRBD1,TRBJ1-4,CASSEAGQPNEKLFF,TGTGCCAGCAGTGAAGCGGGACAGCCTAATGAAAAACTGTTTTTT
NA,TRBV5-4,TRBD1,TRBJ2-4,CASSGDRGWANIQYF,TGTGCCAGCAGCGGGGACAGGGGGTGGGCAAACATTCAGTACTTC
NA,TRBV2,NA,TRBJ1-1,CASTRETEAFF,TGTGCCAGTACTAGGGAAACTGAAGCTTTCTTT
NA,TRBV9,TRBD2,TRBJ2-1,CASSVALGGGAQDEQFF,TGTGCCAGCAGCGTAGCCCTAGGCGGGGGGGCCCAAGATGAGCAGTTCTTC
NA,TRBV25-1,TRBD1,TRBJ1-1,CASKGGEYMNTEAFF,TGTGCCAGCAAAGGGGGCGAATACATGAACACTGAAGCTTTCTTT
NA,TRBV10-1,NA,TRBJ1-2,CATSPGGALPRVF,TGCGCCACCTCCCCCGGCGGGGCCCTCCCGCGCGTCTTC
NA,TRBV7-2,TRBD2,TRBJ2-3,CASSLDGGALPTQYF,TGTGCCAGCAGTCTCGACGGGGGGGCCCTCCCTACGCAGTATTTT
few,TRBV9,NA,TRBJ2-3,CASSAGNADTQYF,TGTGCCAGCAGCGCAGGGAATGCAGATACGCAGTATTTT